Included here is one T cell receptor (beta chain) sequence, with context. The antigen is not known. This record comes from a study of vaccination effects on CD4 cells after COVID-19. Assay: immunoSEQ multiplex PCR; the TCRdb copy retains only in-frame clones and omits some. The sample gives around 41,000 clones, around 78% of which show up once; roughly a tenth is in the top ten. Within the ViraFEST assay, antigen-specific CD4+ T cells underwent expansion with viral peptide pools prior to sequencing. Isolation of CD4+ T cells took place after nine to ten days of culture. Vaccine recipients lacked prior SARS-CoV-2 infection and had negative nucleocapsid antibodies. The source material was CD4+ T cells from PBMCs cultured with SARS-CoV-2 spike peptides, sampled before COVID-19 vaccination. The receptor was isolated from a human donor who received a COVID-19 vaccine.

The CDR3 is CASSPRTGFNYGYTF. The CDR3 bases are TGTGCCAGCTCACCAAGGACAGGGTTTAACTATGGCTACACCTTC. The chain links TRBV18 to TRBJ1-2; 8 nucleotides match TRBD1. The CDR3 runs 15 residues. After removal of 2 bases from V and 1 base from J, the junction contained 3 bases not matched to a gene. The germline V gene has CDR1 KGHSH and CDR2 LQKENI.